The 10 T cell receptor beta chains presented below share a single source sample, sequenced in a study of regulatory T cells in long-lasting Graves disease. Relying on iRepertoire HTBI primers and Arm-PCR of CDR3 regions, the team built TCR beta libraries. TCRdb passed the multiplex PCR reads through MiXCR, listing each CDR3 protein once. The sample holds about 220,000 distinct CDR3 sequences, less than 20% seen once. Time point in this sample: newly diagnosed GD, antithyroid drugs for less than 3 months. PBMCs were the source of the RNA used for TCR sequencing. The data were also submitted as part of a second study, on T cells in Graves' hyperthyroidism and ophthalmopathy.

Sequences were derived from peripheral blood mononuclear cells (PBMCs), sampled at new diagnosis, from a patient treated with antithyroid drugs. The receptors derive from a young woman with Graves disease.

The sample holds many counts of this clonotype. This may come from a read error, since a much larger clone is one base off. The chain employs TRBV30 and TRBJ1-5, with D possibly TRBD1 on 6 matching bases. Germline assignment: CDR1 GTSNPN and CDR2 SVGIG (reference sequence). There are 12 residues in the CDR3. The CDR3 DNA is TGTACCTGGGGCAGGGGCCATCAGCCCCAGCATTTT. Translation: CTWGRGHQPQHF.

The table lists this clonotype with many counts. CDR3 amino acids: CASSEYEQYF. CDR3 in DNA: TGTGCCAGCAGTGAATACGAGCAGTACTTC. J is TRBJ2-7 and V is TRBV2; D unresolved. The germline V gene has CDR1 SNHLY and CDR2 FYNNEI. With 2 bases removed from V and 4 bases from J, the gap between germline ends came to 0 bases. The CDR3 has 10 residues.

Many counts were recorded for this clonotype. The CDR3 spells CASRYPGLREAFF. In DNA form, the CDR3 reads TGTGCCAGTAGATACCCCGGTTTAAGGGAAGCTTTCTTT. The rearrangement uses TRBV19 and TRBJ1-1; D is unresolved. Per germline, CDR1 LNHDA and CDR2 SQIVND (reference sequence). The CDR3 spans 13 residues. With 6 bases removed from V and 8 bases from J, the gap between germline ends came to 16 bases.

At least ten counts were recorded for this clonotype. The V call is TRBV28, the J call TRBJ1-3; D is uncertain. V lost 5 bases and J lost 6, with 11 bases in between. The CDR3 runs to 13 residues. Germline CDR1 is MDHEN and CDR2 is SYDVKM. The CDR3 loop is CASSNLAENTIYF. The DNA of the CDR3 is TGTGCCAGCAGTAATCTAGCGGAAAACACCATATATTTT.

This clonotype was found many times. The chain couples TRBV3-1 to TRBJ1-1, with 10 bases fitting TRBD1. The trim removed 7 bases at V and 7 bases at J, leaving 18 bases unmatched. This CDR3 contains 17 residues. Germline lookup yields CDR1 LGHDT and CDR2 YNNKEL (reference sequence). For the CDR3, the DNA is TGTGCCAGCACCACTAAGGGACAGGGGACGAAACTTGGTGAAGCTTTCTTT. Its translation: CASTTKGQGTKLGEAFF.

In this sample, this clonotype turned up a few times. This may stem from a read error, because a much larger clone lies one nucleotide away. The CDR3: CASSWTGKGYEQFF. In nucleotides, the CDR3 is TGTGCCAGCAGCTGGACAGGGAAGGGTTACGAGCAGTTCTTC. This sequence joins TRBV28 and TRBJ2-1, with TRBD1 identical over 8 bases. CDR1 MDHEN and CDR2 SYDVKM come from the germline V gene. There are 14 residues in the CDR3. J was trimmed by 10 bases and V by 6 bases; bases with no gene match: 11.

The J gene is TRBJ1-2, the V gene TRBV12-3 or TRBV12-4; D remains ambiguous. This CDR3 is built from 13 residues. Trimming left V 6 bases short and J 0 bases short, with 8 bases between. CDR3 in DNA: TGTGCCAGCAGCCGACTTCCTAACTATGGCTACACCTTC. Protein sequence: CASSRLPNYGYTF.

This clonotype was detected many times. The J gene is TRBJ2-6, the V gene TRBV28, with D tentatively TRBD2 (5 bases). The CDR3 loop spans 15 amino acids. The germline V gene encodes CDR1 MDHEN and CDR2 SYDVKM. Deletions cut 2 bases from V and 2 bases from J, with 7 bases between. The CDR3 is CASSLRSAGANVLTF. CDR3 sequence (DNA): TGTGCCAGCAGTTTACGTAGCGCTGGGGCCAACGTCCTGACTTTC.

This clonotype appeared a few times. A much larger clone differs from this one at a single base, so this may be a read error. This chain connects TRBV6-5 to TRBJ2-5; D might be TRBD1 (5 bases). Germline V gene sequence: CDR1 MNHEY, CDR2 SVGAGI. The CDR3 sequence is 13 residues long. With 2 bases removed from V and 3 bases from J, the gap between germline ends came to 7 bases. The CDR3 protein is CASSYGAEETQYF. CDR3 DNA sequence: TGTGCCAGCAGTTACGGGGCCGAAGAGACCCAGTACTTC.

This clonotype came up many times. This chain connects TRBV20-1 to TRBJ1-6, with a possible D match to TRBD1 (5 bases). Germline loops: CDR1 DFQATT, CDR2 SNEGSKA (reference sequence). The CDR3 contains 14 residues. Trimming removed 2 bases from V and 7 bases from J, with 12 bases in between. This CDR3 is CSARTRQLNSPLHF. The CDR3, as DNA: TGCAGTGCTAGAACTCGACAGTTGAATTCACCCCTCCACTTT.